This record looks at one T cell receptor beta chain sequence and its context. The antigen it binds to is not known. No base-level quality is on record; no much larger clone is a single base apart. The data belong to a study of CD8+ T cells in alopecia areata listed by TCRdb under 2018. Regarding the complete study: High-throughput TCRbeta sequencing was used to examine T cell clonal expansion in alopecia areata in both the C3H/HeJ mouse model and human patients. Human TCRbeta sequencing covered scalp tissue and sorted CD4+ and CD8+ peripheral blood T cells from patchy and totalis/universalis alopecia areata patients and healthy controls. Scalp clonality was compared among normal scalp (n=4), patchy alopecia areata scalp (n=8), and alopecia totalis/universalis scalp (n=8). RNA was extracted with the PAXgene miRNA kit for fixed scalp, the miRNeasy kit for PBMCs, and the RNeasy kit for mouse skin. TCRbeta CDR3 regions were amplified by immunoSEQ multiplex PCR using 35 Vbeta forward and 13 Jbeta reverse primers. Broad study findings and their caveats: Compared with mice, TCR sequences shared between patients were less clear, possibly partly because of HLA diversity across the patient population. Scalp TCR repertoire analysis is complicated because resident alphabeta T cells in normal human skin are also sequenced, whereas mouse skin is dominated by gammadelta T cells. Compared with normal scalp, lesional scalp, particularly in alopecia totalis/universalis, had higher clonality and more expanded CD8+ clones, which suggests antigenic drive.

PBMCs were separated by density centrifugation and stained for CD3, CD4 and CD8, after which CD4+ and CD8+ T cells were sorted on a FACSAria. Scalp biopsies and blood samples were provided by unaffected controls. The method was the immunoSEQ multiplex PCR assay. RNA was extracted from all samples and reverse transcribed into cDNA as template for TCR sequencing. SuperScript III was used for first-strand cDNA synthesis, primed with a 2:1 mix of oligo-dT and random hexamers. A synthetic immune receptor repertoire was used to measure amplification bias, and any remaining bias was corrected computationally. For the original study's pipeline: Raw reads were preprocessed to remove errors, and CDR3 was defined by IMGT conventions from the conserved cysteine to phenylalanine. Clonality was computed by normalizing Shannon entropy by log2 of the number of productive unique TCRs and subtracting the result from 1. Scalp TCRbeta sequences were cross-referenced with sorted blood CD4 and CD8 repertoires so that the CD4 or CD8 identity of scalp clones could be inferred. TCRdb limited this immuneACCESS table to in-frame rearrangements with V and J called. A share of clones is missing; checked studies link under half to unresolved V genes, and the rest is unexplained. V and J calls and clone size are as listed in that table; D and trimming were resolved from the DNA. This sample holds a few hundred thousand clones; 56% were observed only once. The ten largest clones add up to around 5% of the sample.

This sequence was found in a human donor in good health. Specimen: CD8+ T cells sorted from blood.

The DNA sequence reads TGTGCCAGCAGCTTAATTAGAGTTCAAGAGACCCAGTACTTC. Translated, it reads CASSLIRVQETQYF. In this chain, TRBV13 is recombined with TRBJ2-5; no D gene can be assigned with confidence. The CDR3 holds 14 amino acids from the cysteine to the phenylalanine. Only the CDR3 DNA is retained, 42 bases long and in frame from the first base. The germline V gene (reference sequence) provides CDR1 PRHDT and CDR2 FYEKMQ. V lost 2 bases and J lost 2 bases; the stretch between them is 9 bases long.